The 9 T cell receptor beta chains in this list originate from one sample, sequenced in a study of cytomegalovirus exposure and HLA in healthy donors. The PCR made use of 60 Vbeta and 13 Jbeta primers. Clones were read by immunoSEQ multiplex PCR, and TCRdb kept only the in-frame ones, dropping some. The sample table includes about 33,000 clones. Input material: PBMCs. These receptors originate from a man aged 40-55 years in good health and CMV-seronegative.

V usage is TRBV5-4 and J usage is TRBJ2-5, with TRBD1 matching over 7 bases. Trimming at V came to 0 bases and at J to 3 bases, leaving 2 bases not matched to a gene. The CDR3 is made up of 14 amino acids. Germline V gives CDR1 SGHNT, CDR2 YYREEE (reference sequence). The DNA for the CDR3 is TGTGCCAGCAGCTTGGCGACAGGGAAAGAGACCCAGTACTTC. Encoded protein: CASSLATGKETQYF.

The chain uses TRBV5-5 and TRBJ2-1, with D possibly being TRBD1 (6 bases). This CDR3 has 17 residues. V gave up 0 bases and J gave up 4 bases, with 17 bases separating them. Germline CDR1 SGHKS, CDR2 YYEKEE (reference sequence). CDR3 bases: TGTGCCAGCAGCTTGGATGGACAGAGGACACGGTACAATGAGCAGTTCTTC. Amino acid sequence: CASSLDGQRTRYNEQFF.

The gene calls are TRBV4-3 and TRBJ2-7, with 7 bases that match TRBD2. Germline V gives CDR1 LGHNA, CDR2 YSLEER. V lost 0 bases to trimming and J lost 4 bases; unmatched junction nucleotides: 12. CDR3 length: 17 amino acids. The chain's CDR3 is CASSQDYSGLLLYEQYF. The CDR3 DNA follows: TGCGCCAGCAGCCAAGATTATTCGGGACTACTCCTATACGAGCAGTACTTC.

The chain uses TRBV5-4 and TRBJ2-7, with 7 bases matching TRBD2. The CDR3 sequence is 17 residues long. Trimming cost V 0 bases and J 0 bases; bases outside gene matches: 9. Germline V CDR1 and CDR2: SGHNT, YYREEE (reference sequence). Written as DNA, the CDR3 is TGTGCCAGCAGCTTGGTCGGAGCGGGATTGAGCTCCTACGAGCAGTACTTC. Protein sequence: CASSLVGAGLSSYEQYF.

V is TRBV6-1 and J is TRBJ2-7; tentative D call: TRBD2 (5 bases). There are 15 residues in the CDR3. The germline V gene encodes CDR1 MNHNS and CDR2 SASEGT. V was clipped by 0 bases and J by 4 bases, with 13 bases between them. CDR3 sequence reads: CASSEALVEGYEQYF. The CDR3 bases are TGTGCCAGCAGTGAAGCGCTGGTAGAGGGATACGAGCAGTACTTC.

V and J are TRBV5-5 and TRBJ1-1; D gene unclear. Trimming took off 0 bases at V and 5 bases at J, with 8 bases between the two ends. This CDR3 has 13 residues. The germline gives CDR1 SGHKS, CDR2 YYEKEE (reference sequence). CDR3 sequence: CASSLGTTTEAFF. The DNA for the CDR3 is TGTGCCAGCAGCTTGGGGACTACTACTGAAGCTTTCTTT.

The chain combines TRBV30 with TRBJ1-5, with D possibly matching TRBD1 (5 bases). The CDR3 has 13 amino acids. Germline CDR1 and CDR2: GTSNPN and SVGIG (reference sequence). V was shortened by 1 base and J by 5 bases, with 9 bases between the two germline ends. Here the CDR3 reads CAWSDGGYQPQHF. The CDR3 region has the DNA TGTGCCTGGAGTGATGGGGGGTATCAGCCCCAGCATTTT.

The chain joins TRBV6-6 to TRBJ1-5; 9 positions match TRBD1. This CDR3 spans 15 amino acids. The V segment lost 4 bases and the J segment 3 bases; nucleotides outside the gene matches: 4. Germline V lookup: CDR1 MNHNY, CDR2 SVGAGI (reference sequence). The CDR3 loop reads CASSFGTGNNQPQHF. The CDR3 region has the DNA TGTGCCAGCAGTTTCGGGACAGGGAACAATCAGCCCCAGCATTTT.

The chain employs TRBV2 and TRBJ2-1; TRBD2 aligns across 9 bases. This CDR3 is built from 14 residues. Germline values: CDR1 SNHLY, CDR2 FYNNEI. V trimming: 10 bases; J trimming: 9 bases; junction bases outside the gene matches: 13. The CDR3 region is CAISRGLAGGEQFF. Here the CDR3 DNA reads TGTGCCATATCTCGGGGACTAGCCGGTGGTGAGCAGTTCTTC.